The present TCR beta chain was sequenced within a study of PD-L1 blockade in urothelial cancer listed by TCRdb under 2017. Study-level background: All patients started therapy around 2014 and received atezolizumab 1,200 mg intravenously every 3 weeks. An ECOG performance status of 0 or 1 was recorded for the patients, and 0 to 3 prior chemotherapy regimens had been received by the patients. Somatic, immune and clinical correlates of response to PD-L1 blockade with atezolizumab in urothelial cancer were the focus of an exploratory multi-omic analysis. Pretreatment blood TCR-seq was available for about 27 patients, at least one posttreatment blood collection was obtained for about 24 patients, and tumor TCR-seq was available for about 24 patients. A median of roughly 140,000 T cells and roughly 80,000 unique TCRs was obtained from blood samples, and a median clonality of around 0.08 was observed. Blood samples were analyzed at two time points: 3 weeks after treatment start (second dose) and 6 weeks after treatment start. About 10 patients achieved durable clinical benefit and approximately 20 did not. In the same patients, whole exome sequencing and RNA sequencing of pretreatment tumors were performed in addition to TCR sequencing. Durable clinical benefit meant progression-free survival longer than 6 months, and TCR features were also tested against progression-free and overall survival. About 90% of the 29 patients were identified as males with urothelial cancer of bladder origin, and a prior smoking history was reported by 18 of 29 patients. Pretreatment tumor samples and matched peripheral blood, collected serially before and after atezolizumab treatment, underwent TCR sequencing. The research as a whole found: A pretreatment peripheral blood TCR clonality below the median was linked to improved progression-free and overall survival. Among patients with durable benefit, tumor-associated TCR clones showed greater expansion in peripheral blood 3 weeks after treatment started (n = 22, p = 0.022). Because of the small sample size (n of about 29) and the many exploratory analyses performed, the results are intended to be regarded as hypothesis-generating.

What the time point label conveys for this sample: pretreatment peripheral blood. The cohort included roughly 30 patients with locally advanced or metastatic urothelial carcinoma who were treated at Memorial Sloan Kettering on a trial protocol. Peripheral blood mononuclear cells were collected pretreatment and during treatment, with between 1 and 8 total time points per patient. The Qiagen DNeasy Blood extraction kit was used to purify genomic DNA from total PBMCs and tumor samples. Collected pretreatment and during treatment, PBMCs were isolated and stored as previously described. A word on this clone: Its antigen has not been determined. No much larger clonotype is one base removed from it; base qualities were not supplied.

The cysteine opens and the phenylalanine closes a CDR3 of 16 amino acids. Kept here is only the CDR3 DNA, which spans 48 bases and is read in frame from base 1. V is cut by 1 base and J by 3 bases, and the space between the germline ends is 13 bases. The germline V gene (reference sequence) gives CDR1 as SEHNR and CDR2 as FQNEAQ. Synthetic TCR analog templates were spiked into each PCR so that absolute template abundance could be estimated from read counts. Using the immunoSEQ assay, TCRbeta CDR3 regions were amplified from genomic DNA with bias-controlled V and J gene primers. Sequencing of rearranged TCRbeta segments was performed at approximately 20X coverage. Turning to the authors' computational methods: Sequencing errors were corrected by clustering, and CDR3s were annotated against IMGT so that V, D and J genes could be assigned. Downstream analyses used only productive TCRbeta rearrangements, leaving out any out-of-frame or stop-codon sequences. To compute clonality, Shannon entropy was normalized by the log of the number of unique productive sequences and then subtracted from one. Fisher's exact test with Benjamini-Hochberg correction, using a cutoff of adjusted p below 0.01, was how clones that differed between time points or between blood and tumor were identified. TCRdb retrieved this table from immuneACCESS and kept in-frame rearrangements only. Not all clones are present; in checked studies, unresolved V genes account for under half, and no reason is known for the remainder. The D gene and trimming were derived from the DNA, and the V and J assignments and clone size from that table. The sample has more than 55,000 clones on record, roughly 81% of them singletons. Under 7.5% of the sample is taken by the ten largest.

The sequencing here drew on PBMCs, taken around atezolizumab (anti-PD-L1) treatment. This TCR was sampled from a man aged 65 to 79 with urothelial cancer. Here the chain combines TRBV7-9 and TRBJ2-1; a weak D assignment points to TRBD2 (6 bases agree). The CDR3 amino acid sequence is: CASSLEEGPYYNEQFF. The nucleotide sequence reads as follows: TGTGCCAGCAGCTTAGAGGAGGGGCCCTACTACAATGAGCAGTTCTTC.